A single sample gave rise to the 31 T cell receptor beta chains below, sequenced in a study of T cells of healthy individuals. TCRdb passed the 5' RACE reads through MiXCR, listing each CDR3 protein once. The sample contains 63,000 or so distinct CDR3 sequences, about 17% of which appear only once. The source is a human donor in good health.

The chain carries TRBV6-1 and TRBJ1-5; D may be TRBD1 (5 bases). This CDR3 contains 15 residues. Trimming stripped 1 base from V and 7 bases from J, with 14 bases between. Germline loops: CDR1 MNHNS, CDR2 SASEGT. CDR3 sequence: CASSEGMGPGQPQHF. The CDR3 nucleotides are TGTGCCAGCAGTGAAGGTATGGGGCCGGGACAGCCCCAGCATTTT.

This clonotype turned up a few times. The V gene is TRBV19, the J gene TRBJ2-7, with a possible D match to TRBD2 (7 bases). The CDR3 runs to 16 residues. The germline V and J ends were trimmed by 2 bases and 7 bases, with 21 bases remaining between them. Germline CDR1 is LNHDA and CDR2 is SQIVND (reference sequence). The DNA for the CDR3 is TGTGCCAGTAGTATATCCGGGGGGCACATCACTAGGGAGCAGTACTTC. This sequence encodes CASSISGGHITREQYF.

The chain's CDR3 is CASSPRTAGNTIYF. CDR3 nucleotides: TGTGCCAGCAGCCCCCGGACAGCTGGAAACACCATATATTTT. The chain joins TRBV5-5 to TRBJ1-3, with TRBD1 as a possible D gene (6 bases). The CDR3 loop spans 14 amino acids. The germline V and J ends were trimmed by 4 bases and 2 bases, with 10 bases remaining between them. CDR1 and CDR2 (germline): SGHKS, YYEKEE (reference sequence).

This clonotype showed up many times. This rearrangement joins TRBV20-1 to TRBJ1-5, with TRBD1 identical over 9 bases. Per the germline V gene, CDR1 is DFQATT and CDR2 is SNEGSKA (reference sequence). With V trimmed by 5 bases and J by 7 bases, 6 bases remained unmatched. The length of the CDR3 is 13 residues. Here the CDR3 reads CSAGGQGEQPQHF. The CDR3 bases are TGCAGTGCTGGGGGACAGGGAGAACAGCCCCAGCATTTT.

The genes are TRBV4-1 and TRBJ2-1; 13 bases line up with TRBD2. The CDR3 consists of 15 residues. Germline V gene sequence: CDR1 MGHRA, CDR2 YSYEKL. V lost 4 bases and J lost 5; bases outside the gene matches: 2. The CDR3 sequence: CASSRLAGGNNEQFF. Here the CDR3 DNA reads TGCGCCAGCAGCCGACTAGCGGGGGGCAACAATGAGCAGTTCTTC.

This clonotype showed up many times. The chain uses TRBV28 and TRBJ2-1; D may be TRBD1 (5 bases). Looked up from germline, CDR1 is MDHEN and CDR2 is SYDVKM. The CDR3 spans 15 residues. Trimming pared 3 bases from V and 7 bases from J, leaving 16 bases between. The CDR3 loop reads CASSLKAPGKNEQFF. Written as DNA, the CDR3 is TGTGCCAGCAGTTTGAAGGCTCCAGGGAAGAATGAGCAGTTCTTC. The full variable domain, with the rest looked up from reference TRBV28 and TRBJ2-1, is DVKVTQSSRYLVKRTGEKVFLECVQDMDHENMFWYRQDPGLGLRLIYFSYDVKMKEKGDIPEGYSVSREKKERFSLILESASTNQTSMYLCASSLKAPGKNEQFFGPGTRLTVL.

V and J are TRBV7-2 and TRBJ1-3; D is undetermined. CDR1 is SGHTA and CDR2 is FQGNSA in the germline V gene. The CDR3 length is 16 residues. V lost 0 bases and J lost 0, with 9 bases in between. The CDR3, as DNA: TGTGCCAGCAGCTTAGCAGGAGGGAGCTCTGGAAACACCATATATTTT. It encodes CASSLAGGSSGNTIYF. Filled out from reference TRBV7-2 and TRBJ1-3, the complete variable domain reads GAGVSQSPSNKVTEKGKDVELRCDPISGHTALYWYRQSLGQGLEFLIYFQGNSAPDKSGLPSDRFSAERTGGSVSTLTIQRTQQEDSAVYLCASSLAGGSSGNTIYFGEGSWLTVV.

The chain combines TRBV5-6 with TRBJ2-3, with unresolved D. Germline values: CDR1 SGHDT, CDR2 YYEEEE. There are 12 residues in the CDR3. V lost 1 base and J 5 bases, leaving 5 bases between the germline ends. The chain's CDR3 is CASSLKKDTQYF. For the CDR3, the DNA is TGTGCCAGCAGCTTGAAGAAAGATACGCAGTATTTT.

The V call is TRBV2, the J call TRBJ2-2; 7 bases line up with TRBD2. CDR3 size: 15 residues. V shed 6 bases and J 0 bases; nucleotides not matched to a gene: 4. CDR1 and CDR2 from the germline V gene are SNHLY and FYNNEI. DNA for the CDR3: TGTGCCAGCAGGGCGGGGGTTACGAACACCGGGGAGCTGTTTTTT. Translation: CASRAGVTNTGELFF.

The genes are TRBV21-1 and TRBJ2-5; no check of the table's D call, TRBD2, against the DNA was made. TRBV21-1 is designated a pseudogene. The CDR3 is 15 amino acids. The DNA for the CDR3 is TGTGCCAGCAGAGGTAGCGGGGGGTTCCAAGAGACCCAGTACTTC. Amino acid sequence: CASRGSGGFQETQYF.

This clonotype has more than one count but fewer than ten. V and J are TRBV7-9 and TRBJ1-6; D uncertain. Germline V gives CDR1 SEHNR, CDR2 FQNEAQ (reference sequence). The CDR3 extends over 13 amino acids. V was trimmed by 1 base and J by 7 bases, leaving 5 bases between them. In DNA, the CDR3 is TGTGCCAGCAGCTTAGGGGGAAATTCACCCCTCCACTTT. Amino acid sequence: CASSLGGNSPLHF. Together with reference TRBV7-9 and TRBJ1-6, the CDR3 gives the full variable domain: DTGVSQNPRHKITKRGQNVTFRCDPISEHNRLYWYRQTLGQGPEFLTYFQNEAQLEKSRLLSDRFSAERPKGSFSTLEIQRTEQGDSAMYLCASSLGGNSPLHFGNGTRLTVT.

This clonotype was counted at least ten times. The gene calls are TRBV7-9 and TRBJ2-3, with D unresolved. This CDR3 spans 13 amino acids. V was trimmed by 2 bases and J by 0 bases, leaving 3 bases between them. Germline-derived CDR1 and CDR2 are SEHNR and FQNEAQ (reference sequence). The CDR3 bases are TGTGCCAGCAGCTTACTAAGCACAGATACGCAGTATTTT. It specifies CASSLLSTDTQYF.

The V gene is TRBV29-1, the J gene TRBJ1-2; D is undetermined. Trimming pared 0 bases from V and 4 bases from J, leaving 12 bases between. This CDR3 has 14 amino acids. Germline loops: CDR1 SQVTM, CDR2 ANQGSEA. The CDR3 nucleotides read TGCAGCGTTGAAGATGGCTGGGGAGTCTATGGCTACACCTTC. As protein: CSVEDGWGVYGYTF.

This clonotype was picked up many times. The V call is TRBV6-5, the J call TRBJ1-2, with D perhaps matching TRBD1 (5 bases). CDR1 is MNHEY, CDR2 SVGAGI, per germline. Trimming removed 1 base from V and 4 bases from J, with 10 bases in between. CDR3 length: 14 residues. The chain's CDR3 is CASSYWQGPYGYTF. CDR3 coding DNA: TGTGCCAGCAGTTACTGGCAGGGCCCCTATGGCTACACCTTC.

Concerning this clonotype itself: A much larger clone is a single base away; this may be a read error. The V gene is TRBV4-1, the J gene TRBJ2-1; unclear D gene. The CDR3 covers 14 residues. Per germline, CDR1 MGHRA and CDR2 YSYEKL. The DNA for the CDR3 is TGCGTCAGCAGCTCGGTGGGCTCCTACAATGAGCAGTTCTTC. Translated, it gives CVSSSVGSYNEQFF.

This clonotype was picked up many times. The rearrangement joins TRBV5-4 to TRBJ1-6; unclear D gene. The CDR3 contains 14 residues. V gave up 0 bases and J gave up 7 bases, with 8 bases separating them. The germline gives CDR1 SGHNT, CDR2 YYREEE (reference sequence). Here the CDR3 reads CASSLEGTNSPLHF. For the CDR3, the DNA is TGTGCCAGCAGCTTGGAGGGAACCAATTCACCCCTCCACTTT.

The sample holds a few counts of this clonotype. CDR3 bases: TGTGCCAGCAGCTCGGACAGGGATGGCAATCAGCCCCAGCATTTT. This translates into CASSSDRDGNQPQHF. The chain is built from TRBV25-1 and TRBJ1-5, with TRBD1 matching over 8 bases. This CDR3 comprises 15 residues. Germline CDR1 reads MGHDK; CDR2 reads SYGVNS. V trimming: 6 bases; J trimming: 2 bases; junction bases outside the gene matches: 6.

This clonotype was observed many times. The chain has TRBV7-3 and TRBJ2-5, with 7 bases matching TRBD2. V shed 3 bases and J 4 bases; nucleotides not matched to a gene: 5. Per the germline V gene, CDR1 is SGHTA and CDR2 is FQGTGA. This CDR3 spans 14 amino acids. DNA for the CDR3: TGTGCCAGCAGCTTCGGGGGGATGGGAGAGACCCAGTACTTC. Amino acid sequence: CASSFGGMGETQYF.

The chain is built from TRBV30 and TRBJ1-2; D is uncertain. Per the germline V gene, CDR1 is GTSNPN and CDR2 is SVGIG (reference sequence). The V and J ends lost 1 base and 7 bases respectively, with 10 bases between them. The CDR3 length is 12 residues. DNA for the CDR3: TGTGCCTGGAGTGGGAGGGTTCGTGGCTACACCTTC. Translated, it gives CAWSGRVRGYTF.

Comment on this clonotype: A read error is possible here, since a much larger clone lies one base away. J is TRBJ2-3 and V is TRBV4-3; D unresolved. The CDR3 runs to 13 residues. V was cut by 1 base and J by 12 bases, with 14 bases left in between. Germline values: CDR1 LGHNA, CDR2 YSLEER. This chain's CDR3 is CASSQGPGESQYF. DNA of the CDR3: TGCGCCAGCAGCCAAGGTCCCGGAGAGTCCCAGTATTTT.

This clonotype qualifies as medium-sized. The V gene is TRBV12-3 or TRBV12-4, the J gene TRBJ1-1; D remains unclear. There are 12 residues in the CDR3. The germline V and J ends were trimmed by 3 bases and 0 bases, with 2 bases remaining between them. The CDR3 is CASSFMNTEAFF. The CDR3 nucleotides read TGTGCCAGCAGTTTCATGAACACTGAAGCTTTCTTT.

This chain joins TRBV7-9 and TRBJ2-1; D ambiguous. Trimming left V 5 bases short and J 3 bases short, with 8 bases between. The CDR3 has 13 residues. Germline lookup yields CDR1 SEHNR and CDR2 FQNEAQ (reference sequence). DNA of the CDR3: TGTGCCAGCAGCCCAGTTGGCTACAATGAGCAGTTCTTC. It is translated as CASSPVGYNEQFF.

This clonotype was observed at least ten times. The V call is TRBV4-2, the J call TRBJ2-3, with 8 nucleotides matching TRBD2. The CDR3 length is 16 residues. Germline V lookup: CDR1 LGHNA, CDR2 YNFKEQ. V was pared by 0 bases and J by 4 bases, with 6 bases of the junction left unmatched. The CDR3 DNA follows: TGTGCCAGCAGCCAAGAAGCGGGAGCGGTCTCAGATACGCAGTATTTT. Its protein product is CASSQEAGAVSDTQYF.

The chain employs TRBV4-1 and TRBJ2-5; D unclear. Germline V gives CDR1 MGHRA, CDR2 YSYEKL. The CDR3 contains 14 residues. Trimming removed 2 bases from V and 5 bases from J, with 12 bases in between. The CDR3 sequence: CASSQPRMGETQYF. In nucleotides, the CDR3 is TGCGCCAGCAGCCAACCGAGGATGGGGGAGACCCAGTACTTC.

The chain links TRBV20-1 to TRBJ2-3, with TRBD2 matching 7 bases. The CDR3 is made up of 13 amino acids. After removal of 8 bases from V and 4 bases from J, the junction contained 9 bases not matched to a gene. CDR1 is DFQATT, CDR2 SNEGSKA, per germline (reference sequence). In nucleotides, the CDR3 is TGCAGTATTAACGCGGGAGTACCAGATACGCAGTATTTT. The encoded protein is CSINAGVPDTQYF.

This clonotype appeared many times. The J gene is TRBJ1-1, the V gene TRBV29-1; TRBD1 might be the D (5 bases). Germline V gene data show CDR1 as SQVTM and CDR2 as ANQGSEA. V was trimmed by 4 bases and J by 1 base, leaving 13 bases between them. CDR3 length: 14 residues. This CDR3 is CSVGVLGRNTEAFF. CDR3 bases: TGCAGCGTTGGTGTTCTGGGGCGGAACACTGAAGCTTTCTTT.

The V gene is TRBV12-3 or TRBV12-4, the J gene TRBJ2-5; 9 nucleotides agree with TRBD2. The CDR3 is made up of 14 amino acids. The trim removed 4 bases at V and 3 bases at J, leaving 3 bases unmatched. CDR3 nucleotide sequence: TGTGCCAGCAGTTCGCCTAGCGGGGAAGAGACCCAGTACTTC. Amino acids: CASSSPSGEETQYF.

This clonotype appeared many times. This chain joins TRBV10-3 and TRBJ1-2, with D perhaps matching TRBD1 (5 bases). This CDR3 is 15 amino acids long. V lost 8 bases, J lost 7 bases, and 23 bases lay in between. Germline V CDR1 and CDR2: ENHRY, SYGVKD. CDR3 region: CAIRAGGNDRSGYTF. CDR3 bases: TGTGCCATCCGTGCGGGGGGGAACGACCGGAGTGGCTACACCTTC.

This clonotype appeared a few times. The V and J genes are TRBV7-2 and TRBJ2-7; D tentatively reads TRBD1 or TRBD2 (6 bases each). CDR3 length equals 16 residues. V shed 5 bases and J shed 4 bases, with 21 bases lying between them. The germline CDR1 and CDR2 sequences are SGHTA and FQGNSA. The CDR3 nucleotides are TGTGCCAGCAGCAACCCCGGGAGAGGGGGTTTTTACGAGCAGTACTTC. Protein sequence: CASSNPGRGGFYEQYF.

The genes are TRBV6-5 and TRBJ2-5, with TRBD2 identical over 10 bases. The J segment lost 3 bases and the V segment lost 5 bases, leaving 6 bases of the junction unmatched. The CDR3 extends over 15 amino acids. Looked up from germline, CDR1 is MNHEY and CDR2 is SVGAGI. The CDR3 sequence: CASSLSGGREETQYF. The CDR3 region has the DNA TGTGCCAGCAGTCTTAGCGGGGGGAGGGAAGAGACCCAGTACTTC.

This clonotype was detected ten times or more. The chain links TRBV19 to TRBJ2-7; possibly TRBD1 or TRBD2 for D (5 bases each). CDR3 length: 15 residues. Trimming removed 5 bases at V and 0 bases at J, with 14 bases between. Germline V CDR1 and CDR2: LNHDA, SQIVND (reference sequence). The CDR3 DNA follows: TGTGCCAGTAGTGAGCCCGGGACCCCCTCCTACGAGCAGTACTTC. As protein: CASSEPGTPSYEQYF.